This TCR beta chain was captured in a study of shared clonotypes between healthy human individuals (dated by TCRdb to 2019 to 2021). Notes on the research overall: A few men and two women, aged 18 to 49 years, made up the cohort. Each donor's leukapheresis produced roughly between roughly 0.85 and 10 billion PBMCs. For each donor, CD4 naive and CD4 memory were each run on three plates, CD8 naive on two plates, and CD8 memory on one plate. To estimate repertoire size and how much clonotypes are shared between individuals, the study performed deep sequencing of blood TCR repertoires from roughly five healthy adults. To increase sequencing depth and limit assay-specific biases, different laboratories used diverse techniques to prepare libraries and sequence TCR repertoires. Overall study outcomes, separate from this receptor: Naive subsets generally had larger estimated clonotype richness than memory subsets did. Sampling was restricted to blood, and TCR repertoires in tissue are likely to differ from TCR repertoires in blood. Clonotypes shared by all four sorted-subset donors showed higher generation probabilities than non-shared clonotypes. The genetic and exposure-history diversity represented was limited by the small number of donors. When several donors were compared, the shared fraction of clonotypes was around 5% for naive CD4, 3.5% for naive CD8, 2.3% for memory CD4, and 0.35% to 0.5% for memory CD8. Based on pairwise subsampling, the degree of clonotype sharing among donors was expected to be affected by sequencing depth. Even with the large sequencing depth, rarefaction of the sorted-subset datasets indicated that sequencing was incomplete.

Donors were healthy HIV-negative adults with no recently reported acute infections or vaccinations. Every donor was a Caucasian adult living in Nashville, Tennessee, USA. CD4+ T cells were enriched by magnetic negative selection, after which naive cells were positively selected on CD45RA and the negative fraction was taken as the memory subset. Blood was collected by leukapheresis, and PBMCs were isolated by Ficoll-Histopaque density gradient centrifugation and then cryopreserved in liquid nitrogen vapor phase. Analytical flow cytometry was used to check the purity and quantity of every magnetically sorted T cell population. Genomic DNA was isolated from each sorted fraction and quantified by UV absorbance on a Nanodrop 2000c. Cut back by 7 bases and 8 bases, the V and J ends lie 35 bases apart. The CDR3 runs 19 amino acids, cysteine and phenylalanine included. The sequence is cut down to CDR3 DNA, 57 bases in frame from base 1. CDR1 and CDR2, looked up from the germline V gene, are MDHEN and SYDVKM.

TCR CDR3 regions were amplified from genomic DNA by multiplex PCR using the deep immunoSEQ assay. Genomic DNA extracted from each cell subset was distributed evenly over all wells of several immunoSEQ 96-well plates, and each plate served as one replicate. For sorted subsets, each replicate PCR was loaded with roughly 190 ng genomic DNA, equivalent to some 27,000 T cell genomes. Purified libraries were quantified with a Qubit 3.0 fluorometer, sized on a Bioanalyzer 2100, and re-quantified with the KAPA Library Quantification kit. Each immunoSEQ 96-well plate was sequenced on its own single-read 150-cycle Illumina NextSeq 550 flow cell. In the authors' own workflow: Because the immunoSEQ output included only junctional sequences and no quality scores, the filtering could not be the same as the filtering used for full-length reads. Sequences were annotated with PyIR, a Python wrapper for IgBLAST v1.9, and V/J genes and CDR3 were assigned using IMGT germline references. Any read was removed if the V/J assignment was weak (E-value above 1e-6), the CDR3 was missing, or the read contained stop codons, out-of-frame junctions, or ambiguous translated residues. V3J clonotypes were defined by identical inferred V gene, J gene, and CDR3 amino acid sequence. Percentage overlap between repertoires was calculated by dividing the number of shared unique clonotypes by the size of the smaller repertoire. RTK rarefaction, the Chao1 estimator, and Recon v2.1 estimates of unobserved clonotypes were used to assess repertoire richness. Generation probabilities were computed with OLGA for all TCRbeta clonotypes obtained by the gDNA method from four donors. What TCRdb holds here is the immuneACCESS table cut down to in-frame rearrangements. Part of the clones is not present; checked against another copy, under half of the missing clones reflect an unresolved V gene, and the others are unexplained. Clone size and the V and J calls come from that table; the DNA yielded D and trimming. This sample comprises 2.5 million or so clones, around nine tenths of them detected only once. Clones ranked in the top ten supply more than 0.12% of the sample.

Regarding this clone: Its antigen is not yet known. No base qualities exist here, and no much larger clone lies one base off it.

The V and J segments used are TRBV28 and TRBJ1-2, with a tentative D gene TRBD1 over 6 matching bases. The source material was naive CD4+ T cells sorted from blood. What the cell subset or site label conveys for this sample: CD45RA+ positively selected. The receptor was derived from a man between 18 and 29 years old in good health. The nucleotide sequence is given as TGTGCCAGCACAAAAGGAGGGGTAACAGGGTTTGTCACCCAGACCGGCTACACCTTC. This sequence encodes CASTKGGVTGFVTQTGYTF.